This TCR beta chain is from a study of blood T cell repertoires in COVID-19. Turning to the study itself: T cells, B-cell-depleted T cells, or PBMCs supplied cDNA or gDNA.

Concerning this clone itself: Relative to the germline gene, one junction end is altered; a read error may explain this.

Original processing methods: Amplifying reference gene primers gave estimates of nucleated cell counts. The repertoire was sequenced with immunoSEQ multiplex PCR; TCRdb's copy has only in-frame clones and lacks some. The D gene and trimming were derived from the DNA, and the V and J assignments and clone size from that table. The table lists 95,000 to 150,000 clones, roughly 88% of them singletons. CDR1 is KGHSH, CDR2 LQKENI, per germline. The length of the CDR3 is 16 residues. This chain uses TRBV18 with TRBJ1-4; D call uncertain. The receptor comes from a man in his forties with acute or convalescent COVID-19. The source material was peripheral blood. The CDR3 DNA follows: TGTGCCAGCTCACCCTTTGACCGGGGTCCCAATGAAGAACTGTTTTTT. Its translation: CASSPFDRGPNEELFF.